This entry lists 3 T cell receptor beta chains sequenced from one sample in a study of long-term antiretroviral therapy in people with HIV. Samples were assayed with immunoSEQ v3.0 at survey level. Assay: immunoSEQ multiplex PCR; the TCRdb copy retains only in-frame clones and omits some. The table has approximately 17,000 clones, roughly 80% seen once. The sample in question was unsorted PBMCs, obtained 0.6 years after starting antiretroviral therapy. These receptors came from a woman between 18 and 29 years old with HIV.

J is TRBJ1-1 and V is TRBV13; a weak D match, TRBD1 (5 bases). V was clipped by 0 bases and J by 5 bases, with 16 bases between them. The CDR3 is 16 amino acids. Looked up from germline, CDR1 is PRHDT and CDR2 is FYEKMQ (reference sequence). CDR3 bases: TGTGCCAGCAGCTTAGGCGCCCAGGGAGAGTGGACTGAAGCTTTCTTT. It yields the protein CASSLGAQGEWTEAFF.

The CDR3 protein is CASTEGTGGLSYNEQFF. The CDR3, as DNA: TGTGCCAGCACCGAGGGGACAGGGGGACTTTCCTACAATGAGCAGTTCTTC. The chain recombines TRBV2 with TRBJ2-1; TRBD1 matches 11 bases. Looked up from germline, CDR1 is SNHLY and CDR2 is FYNNEI. This CDR3 is 17 amino acids long. The junction had 9 bases not matched to a gene; V was cut back by 7 bases and J by 1 base.

This chain uses TRBV6-4 with TRBJ1-5; D is perhaps TRBD1 (5 bases). The CDR3 extends over 15 amino acids. The germline gives CDR1 MRHNA, CDR2 SNTAGT. Trimming shortened V by 3 bases and J by 0 bases, and 9 bases separated the two germline ends. This CDR3 reads CASSDWGYSNQPQHF. Here the CDR3 DNA reads TGTGCCAGCAGTGATTGGGGGTATAGCAATCAGCCCCAGCATTTT.